The 22 T cell receptor beta chains given below trace back to one sample, sequenced in a study of shared clonotypes between healthy human individuals. It was CD45RO-negative cells, positively selected for CCR7, that made up naive CD8 cells, with terminally differentiated effector memory CD45RA+ cells excluded. Data came from immunoSEQ multiplex PCR; TCRdb stores just in-frame clones and leaves some out. The sample consists of 550,000 to 750,000 clones, over 95% of them appearing once. Sequencing input: naive CD8+ T cells sorted from blood. The receptor set was obtained from a woman aged 25-40 years in good health.

The rearrangement uses TRBV29-1 and TRBJ2-1; TRBD1 aligns across 7 bases. CDR3 length: 14 amino acids. Germline trimming cut 3 bases from V and 0 bases from J; bases unmatched to any gene: 2. Germline CDR1 reads SQVTM; CDR2 reads ANQGSEA. CDR3 sequence: CSVETGNSYNEQFF. Here the CDR3 DNA reads TGCAGCGTTGAGACAGGGAACTCCTACAATGAGCAGTTCTTC.

The J gene is TRBJ2-1, the V gene TRBV27; D is possibly TRBD1 (5 bases). The CDR3 sequence is 14 residues long. Germline CDR1 reads MNHEY; CDR2 reads SMNVEV (reference sequence). Trimming took off 5 bases at V and 4 bases at J, with 12 bases between the two ends. This CDR3 is CASSPTDSYNEQFF. The DNA for the CDR3 is TGTGCCAGCAGTCCAACCGACAGTTACAATGAGCAGTTCTTC.

This chain links TRBV2 with TRBJ2-7; TRBD1 aligns across 7 bases. This CDR3 has 15 amino acids. Germline lookup yields CDR1 SNHLY and CDR2 FYNNEI. Unmatched junction bases numbered 6, after V lost 4 bases and J lost 0 bases. The CDR3 reads CASSGGQTTSYEQYF. CDR3 sequence (DNA): TGTGCCAGCAGTGGGGGACAGACCACCTCCTACGAGCAGTACTTC.

V gene TRBV27 combines with J gene TRBJ2-3, with TRBD2 as a possible D gene (6 bases). The V and J ends lost 1 base and 1 base respectively, with 9 bases between them. CDR1 and CDR2 from the germline V gene are MNHEY and SMNVEV (reference sequence). This CDR3 contains 15 residues. The CDR3 protein is CASSLFAGRTDTQYF. In nucleotides, the CDR3 is TGTGCCAGCAGTTTATTCGCGGGGCGCACAGATACGCAGTATTTT.

The V call is TRBV9, the J call TRBJ2-6, with D uncertain. Trimming took 2 bases from V and 0 from J, leaving 9 bases between them. This CDR3 comprises 16 residues. CDR1 SGDLS and CDR2 YYNGEE come from the germline V gene. This CDR3 is CASSVSRYSGANVLTF. The CDR3 DNA reads TGTGCCAGCAGCGTTAGCAGATACTCTGGGGCCAACGTCCTGACTTTC. Full variable domain (outside the CDR3, taken from reference TRBV9 and TRBJ2-6): DSGVTQTPKHLITATGQRVTLRCSPRSGDLSVYWYQQSLDQGLQFLIQYYNGEERAKGNILERFSAQQFPDLHSELNLSSLELGDSALYFCASSVSRYSGANVLTFGAGSRLTVL.

The CDR3 DNA reads TGTGCCAGTAGTCGTGAGCAGTTCTTC. It specifies CASSREQFF. The V call is TRBV19, the J call TRBJ2-1; no firm D call. V lost 5 bases, J lost 9 bases, and 2 bases lay in between. CDR1 and CDR2 (germline): LNHDA, SQIVND (reference sequence). This CDR3 is built from 9 residues. Full variable domain (outside the CDR3, taken from reference TRBV19 and TRBJ2-1): DGGITQSPKYLFRKEGQNVTLSCEQNLNHDAMYWYRQDPGQGLRLIYYSQIVNDFQKGDIAEGYSVSREKKESFPLTVTSAQKNPTAFYLCASSREQFFGPGTRLTVL.

This clone showed up just once. The V call is TRBV19, the J call TRBJ2-1, with TRBD1 identical over 7 bases. The junction had 3 bases not matched to a gene; V was cut back by 6 bases and J by 1 base. The CDR3 is made up of 14 amino acids. CDR1 LNHDA and CDR2 SQIVND come from the germline V gene (reference sequence). The CDR3 coding sequence is TGTGCCAGTAGCATACAGGGGTCCTACAATGAGCAGTTCTTC. This translates into CASSIQGSYNEQFF.

The chain uses TRBV6-4 and TRBJ2-2; maybe TRBD2 (6 bases). V was trimmed by 7 bases and J by 7 bases, leaving 7 bases between them. CDR3 length: 11 amino acids. In germline, CDR1 is MRHNA, CDR2 SNTAGT. The CDR3 DNA reads TGTGCCAGCAAGGGAGGCGGGGAGCTGTTTTTT. It yields the protein CASKGGGELFF.

V and J are TRBV27 and TRBJ1-1; tentatively, D is TRBD1 (5 bases). Per the germline V gene, CDR1 is MNHEY and CDR2 is SMNVEV (reference sequence). V lost 2 bases and J 3 bases, leaving 16 bases between the germline ends. The CDR3 is 16 amino acids. CDR3 in DNA: TGTGCCAGCAGTTTACCGCCGGGGCAGGGCGACACTGAAGCTTTCTTT. Residues: CASSLPPGQGDTEAFF.

CDR3 DNA: TGTGCCAGCTCACCACCCCGCGGCCCCTACGAGCAGTACTTC. Translating it yields CASSPPRGPYEQYF. The chain couples TRBV18 to TRBJ2-7; no reliable D call. CDR3 length: 14 residues. In germline, CDR1 is KGHSH, CDR2 LQKENI. Deletions cut 0 bases from V and 2 bases from J, with 8 bases between.

The gene calls are TRBV27 and TRBJ2-7; maybe TRBD2 (6 bases). CDR3 length equals 17 residues. V lost 4 bases and J lost 2, with 21 bases in between. Germline V lookup: CDR1 MNHEY, CDR2 SMNVEV (reference sequence). CDR3 DNA sequence: TGTGCCAGCAGTTCAACACGGGGGTCGGGGTCACCCTACGAGCAGTACTTC. Its protein is CASSSTRGSGSPYEQYF.

This sequence joins TRBV12-5 and TRBJ1-2, with TRBD1 as a possible D gene (5 bases). V lost 6 bases and J lost 7, with 15 bases in between. CDR3 length: 13 amino acids. Germline V gene lookup returns CDR1 LGHNT and CDR2 FRNRAP. CDR3 protein: CASGHGQRGGYTF. As DNA, the CDR3 is TGTGCTAGTGGACATGGACAACGGGGTGGCTACACCTTC. Using reference TRBV12-5 and TRBJ1-2 for the parts outside the CDR3, the full variable domain is DARVTQTPRHKVTEMGQEVTMRCQPILGHNTVFWYRQTMMQGLELLAYFRNRAPLDDSGMPKDRFSAEMPDATLATLKIQPSEPRDSAVYFCASGHGQRGGYTFGSGTRLTVV.

V is TRBV9 and J is TRBJ1-1; 7 nucleotides align to TRBD1. This CDR3 spans 16 amino acids. The V segment lost 5 bases and the J segment 0 bases; nucleotides outside the gene matches: 10. Germline V lookup: CDR1 SGDLS, CDR2 YYNGEE. CDR3 sequence: CASSRTYRGMNTEAFF. CDR3 nucleotides: TGTGCCAGCAGTAGGACTTACAGGGGAATGAACACTGAAGCTTTCTTT. Drawing the rest from reference TRBV9 and TRBJ1-1, the complete variable domain is DSGVTQTPKHLITATGQRVTLRCSPRSGDLSVYWYQQSLDQGLQFLIQYYNGEERAKGNILERFSAQQFPDLHSELNLSSLELGDSALYFCASSRTYRGMNTEAFFGQGTRLTVV.

The rearrangement uses TRBV9 and TRBJ2-7, with 8 bases matching TRBD2. Trimming removed 4 bases from V and 4 bases from J; junction bases left unmatched: 10. The germline V gene encodes CDR1 SGDLS and CDR2 YYNGEE. This CDR3 region has 15 residues. In nucleotides, the CDR3 is TGTGCCAGCAGCACCAGCGGGAGCCGCCCTTACGAGCAGTACTTC. Residues: CASSTSGSRPYEQYF.

This chain joins TRBV11-2 and TRBJ2-7, with TRBD1 identical over 7 bases. V gave up 4 bases and J gave up 3 bases; unmatched junction bases: 9. The CDR3 totals 15 residues. Germline CDR1 SGHAT, CDR2 FQNNGV. The CDR3 DNA sequence: TGTGCCAGCAGCTGGCCTCCGGACAGGAACTACGAGCAGTACTTC. It encodes CASSWPPDRNYEQYF.

A word on this clone: Other DNA sequences from this sample encode an identical CDR3 as well. V is TRBV28 and J is TRBJ2-7; TRBD2 matches 10 bases. V gave up 2 bases and J gave up 2 bases; unmatched junction bases: 0. The germline V gene encodes CDR1 MDHEN and CDR2 SYDVKM. The CDR3 extends over 14 amino acids. In nucleotides, the CDR3 is TGTGCCAGCAGTTTAGGACTAGCGGCCTACGAGCAGTACTTC. Residues: CASSLGLAAYEQYF.

The rearrangement joins TRBV25-1 to TRBJ2-7, with a weak D call TRBD2 (6 bases). In germline, CDR1 is MGHDK, CDR2 SYGVNS. Trimming took 1 base from V and 6 from J, leaving 16 bases between them. The CDR3 is made up of 15 amino acids. CDR3 region: CASSEFTHGSSEQYF. The CDR3 region has the DNA TGTGCCAGCAGTGAATTTACCCACGGGAGTAGCGAGCAGTACTTC.

The chain couples TRBV7-7 to TRBJ2-2, with 7 positions matching TRBD1. The V and J ends lost 5 bases and 6 bases, in that order; junction bases with no gene match: 15. Germline CDR1 and CDR2: SSHAT and FNYEAQ (reference sequence). The CDR3 covers 17 residues. The CDR3 is CASSARGGQVAPGELFF. In nucleotides, the CDR3 is TGTGCCAGCAGCGCGCGAGGAGGACAGGTGGCCCCCGGGGAGCTGTTTTTT.

The V and J genes are TRBV9 and TRBJ1-2; D is unclear. V was shortened by 0 bases and J by 3 bases, with 9 bases between the two germline ends. CDR1 and CDR2 from the germline V gene are SGDLS and YYNGEE. The CDR3 is made up of 14 amino acids. CDR3 sequence (DNA): TGTGCCAGCAGCGTAGGTCAGGCGGACTATGGCTACACCTTC. Its translation is CASSVGQADYGYTF.

V is TRBV21-1 and J is TRBJ1-5; TRBD1, the table's D call, was not compared with the DNA. TRBV21-1 is deemed a pseudogene. The CDR3 consists of 19 residues. The CDR3 bases are TGTGCCAGCAGCTTCCGGCCGGGTGACAGGGCATATAGCAATCAGCCCCAGCATTTT. It encodes CASSFRPGDRAYSNQPQHF.

The sample holds one count of this clone. The rearrangement uses TRBV7-6 and TRBJ2-7, with 7 bases identical to TRBD1. The V gene's germline CDR1 is SGHVS and CDR2 FNYEAQ. This CDR3 is 16 amino acids long. J lost 1 base, V lost 1 base, and 7 bases had no gene match. The CDR3 DNA is TGTGCCAGCAGCTTAGGTGGTACAGGGGTATCCTACGAGCAGTACTTC. It codes for CASSLGGTGVSYEQYF.

V usage is TRBV10-1 and J usage is TRBJ2-7; D is unclear. V lost 2 bases to trimming and J lost 3 bases, with 8 bases between them. The CDR3 is 13 residues long. The germline V gene encodes CDR1 WNHNN and CDR2 SYGVQD (reference sequence). The CDR3 nucleotides are TGCGCCAGCAGTGAGCTCAAAAACTACGAGCAGTACTTC. As protein: CASSELKNYEQYF.